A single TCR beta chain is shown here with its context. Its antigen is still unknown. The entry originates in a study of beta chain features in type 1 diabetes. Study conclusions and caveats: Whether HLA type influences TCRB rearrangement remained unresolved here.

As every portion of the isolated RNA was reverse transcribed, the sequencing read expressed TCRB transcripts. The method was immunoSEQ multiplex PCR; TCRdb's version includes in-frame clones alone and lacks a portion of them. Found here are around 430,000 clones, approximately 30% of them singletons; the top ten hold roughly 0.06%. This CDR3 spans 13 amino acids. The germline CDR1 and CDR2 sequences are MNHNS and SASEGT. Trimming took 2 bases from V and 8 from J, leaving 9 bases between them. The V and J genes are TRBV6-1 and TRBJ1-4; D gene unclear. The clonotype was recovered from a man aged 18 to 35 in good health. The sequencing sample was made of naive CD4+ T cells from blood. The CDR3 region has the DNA TGTGCCAGCAGTGAATCTCATGGGGAAAAACTGTTTTTT. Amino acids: CASSESHGEKLFF.